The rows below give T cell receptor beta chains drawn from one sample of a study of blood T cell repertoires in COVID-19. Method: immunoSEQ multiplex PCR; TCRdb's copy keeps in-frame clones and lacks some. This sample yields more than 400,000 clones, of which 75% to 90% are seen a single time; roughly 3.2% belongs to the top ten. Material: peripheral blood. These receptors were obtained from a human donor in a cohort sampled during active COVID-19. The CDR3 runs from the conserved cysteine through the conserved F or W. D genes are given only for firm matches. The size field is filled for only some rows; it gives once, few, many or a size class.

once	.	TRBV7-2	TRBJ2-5	TGTGCCAGCAGCTTCCAACAGGCCCACGGAGAGACCCAGTACTTC	CASSFQQAHGETQYF
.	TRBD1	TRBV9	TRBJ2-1	TGTGCCAGCAGCGTCAGGGGGCTCTACAATGAGCAGTTCTTC	CASSVRGLYNEQFF
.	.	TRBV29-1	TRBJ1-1	TGCAGCGTTGGCCTAGAAGCTTTCTTT	CSVGLEAFF
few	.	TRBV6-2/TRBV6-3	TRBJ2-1	TGTGCCAGCAGTTACTCGGCCCCCGGGACTCCCAACAATGAGCAGTTCTTC	CASSYSAPGTPNNEQFF
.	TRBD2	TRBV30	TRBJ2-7	TGTGCCTGGAGTGTTGTACTAGCGGGAGCTTTGGAGCAGTACTTC	CAWSVVLAGALEQYF
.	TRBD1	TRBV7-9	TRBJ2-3	TGTGCCAGCAGCTCAGCTGGGACAGGGGGTAGGCAGTATTTT	CASSSAGTGGRQYF
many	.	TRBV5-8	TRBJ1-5	TGTGCCAGCAGCAAGGAGATTTATATCCAGCCCCAGCATTTT	CASSKEIYIQPQHF
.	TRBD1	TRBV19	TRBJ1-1	TGTGCCAGTAGTATAAGTCCAGGGGGGAACACTGAAGCTTTCTTT	CASSISPGGNTEAFF
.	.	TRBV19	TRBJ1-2	TGTGCCAGTAGTACCCGGGAGGGCTATGGCTACACCTTC	CASSTREGYGYTF
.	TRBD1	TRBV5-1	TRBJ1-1	TGCGCCAGCAGCCAAGGCTCGACAGGGACAAACACTGAAGCTTTCTTT	CASSQGSTGTNTEAFF
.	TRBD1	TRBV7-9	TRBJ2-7	TGTGCCAGCAGATCAGGGGGCCTCTCTGGGGAGCAGTACTTC	CASRSGGLSGEQYF
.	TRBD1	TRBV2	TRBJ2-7	TGTGCCAGCCGTTACAGGCAGGGGGACTACGAGCAGTACTTC	CASRYRQGDYEQYF
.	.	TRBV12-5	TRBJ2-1	TGTGCTAGTGGTTTGCAGGAGGGGTTGACTTTATTGGGGCAGTTCTTC	CASGLQEGLTLLGQFF
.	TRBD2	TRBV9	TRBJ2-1	TGTGCCAGCAGTCAAGCGGGAGAATACAATGAGCAGTTCTTC	CASSQAGEYNEQFF
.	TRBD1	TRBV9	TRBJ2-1	TGTGCCAGCAGCGTAGAAGGGACAGCTTTCTACAATGAGCAGTTCTTC	CASSVEGTAFYNEQFF
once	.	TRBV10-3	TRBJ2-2	TGTGCCATCAGTGGAGCGGCGGACACCGGGGAGCTGTTTTTT	CAISGAADTGELFF
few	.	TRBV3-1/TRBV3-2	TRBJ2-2	TGTGCCAGCAGCCAAGCGAGGACCGGGGAGCTGTTTTTT	CASSQARTGELFF
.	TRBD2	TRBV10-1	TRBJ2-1	TGCGCCAGCAGTTCCTTAGCGGGCTCGTACAATGAGCAGTTCTTC	CASSSLAGSYNEQFF
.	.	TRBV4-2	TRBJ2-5	TGTGCCAGCAGTGACACTGGGCGTCGAGAAGAGACCCAGTACTTC	CASSDTGRREETQYF
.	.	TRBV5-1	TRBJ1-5	TGCGCCAGCAGCTTGGACGGGCAGGGAGGAAATCAGCCCCAGCATTTT	CASSLDGQGGNQPQHF
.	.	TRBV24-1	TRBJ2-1	TGTGCCACCATCGTTACACCCTCCTACAATGAGCAGTTCTTC	CATIVTPSYNEQFF
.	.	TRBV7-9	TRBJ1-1	TGTGCCAGCAGCTTAAGCAGGGGGAACACTGAAGCTTTCTTT	CASSLSRGNTEAFF
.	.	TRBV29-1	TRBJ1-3	TGCAGCGTCGCTTCCGACAAGAGCTCTGGAAACACCATATATTTT	CSVASDKSSGNTIYF
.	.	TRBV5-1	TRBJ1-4	TGCGCCAGCAGCTTGGCAGCTAGTGCAACTAATGAAAAACTGTTTTTT	CASSLAASATNEKLFF
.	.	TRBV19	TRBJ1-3	TGTGCCACTTCTCAGCGCCCGGGGGGAAACACCATATATTTT	CATSQRPGGNTIYF
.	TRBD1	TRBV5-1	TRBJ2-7	TGCGCCAGCAGCTTGAGTTTGACAGGGGGCTCCGGCGAGCAGTACTTC	CASSLSLTGGSGEQYF
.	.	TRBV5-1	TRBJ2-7	TGCGCCAGCAGCCTTGGGGGGACGGACTTTTCCTACGAGCAGTACTTC	CASSLGGTDFSYEQYF
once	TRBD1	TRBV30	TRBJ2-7	TGTGCCTGGAGTGTCGGGACAGGGAAGCACGAGCAGTACTTC	CAWSVGTGKHEQYF
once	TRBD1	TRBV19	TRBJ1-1	TGTGCCAGTGGACACAGGGGCGCCCTGGTTTTGGACACTGAAGCTTTCTTT	CASGHRGALVLDTEAFF
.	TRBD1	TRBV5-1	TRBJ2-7	TGCGCCAGCAGCTGGACAGGAAGCTACGAGCAGTACTTC	CASSWTGSYEQYF
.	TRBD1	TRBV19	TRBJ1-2	TGTGCCAGTAGTCACTTGGGACAGGCCAACTATGGCTACACCTTC	CASSHLGQANYGYTF
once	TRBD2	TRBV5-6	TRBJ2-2	TGTGCCAGCAGCCCAGGACTAGCGGGAGACAACACCGGGGAGCTGTTTTTT	CASSPGLAGDNTGELFF
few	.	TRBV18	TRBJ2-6	TGTGCCAGCTCACCACGGGTGTGGCGGGCCTCTGGGGCCAACGTCCTGACTTTC	CASSPRVWRASGANVLTF
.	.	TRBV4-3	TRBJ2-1	TGCGCCAGCAGCCAAGTATCCGGGCTAGCTTCCAATGAGCAGTTCTTC	CASSQVSGLASNEQFF
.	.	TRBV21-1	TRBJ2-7	TGTGCCAGCAGCAATAACGTCTTCGGAGCGGCCTACGAGCAGTACTTC	CASSNNVFGAAYEQYF
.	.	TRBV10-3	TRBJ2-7	TGTGCCATCAGTGAGTCGCAAGCGGAAGAGCAGTACTTC	CAISESQAEEQYF
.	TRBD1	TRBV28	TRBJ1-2	TGTGCCAGCAGTGGAACAGGGGGCAACTATGGCTACACCTTC	CASSGTGGNYGYTF
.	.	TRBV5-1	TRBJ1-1	TGCGCCAGCAGCGCGCGACCGGTAGGGGGAACTGAAGCTTTCTTT	CASSARPVGGTEAFF
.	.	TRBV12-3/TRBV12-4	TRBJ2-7	TGTGCCAGCAGTTTAGGCGGATCCTACGAGCAGTACTTC	CASSLGGSYEQYF
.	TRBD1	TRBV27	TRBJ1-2	TGTGCCAGCAGTTTGGGACAGGGGGCTAGCTACACCTTC	CASSLGQGASYTF
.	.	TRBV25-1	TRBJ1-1	TGTGCCAGCAGGAGGAACACTGAAGCTTTCTTT	CASRRNTEAFF
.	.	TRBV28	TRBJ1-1	TGTGCCAGCAGACGGGGTCAGAGCGACACTGAAGCTTTCTTT	CASRRGQSDTEAFF
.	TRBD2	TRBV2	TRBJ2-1	TGTGCCAGCAGGAAGAGTAGCGGGACCCCCAATGAGCAGTTCTTC	CASRKSSGTPNEQFF
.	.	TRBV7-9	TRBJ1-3	TGTGCCAGCAGCTTCCGGCAGGGGAATGGAAACACCATATATTTT	CASSFRQGNGNTIYF
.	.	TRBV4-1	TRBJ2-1	TGCGCCAGCAGCCTCGGAGGGGATGAGCAGTTCTTC	CASSLGGDEQFF
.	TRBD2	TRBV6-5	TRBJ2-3	TGTGCCAGCTCCTCGGCGGGAGCGTCAGATACGCAGTATTTT	CASSSAGASDTQYF
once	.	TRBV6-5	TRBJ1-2	TGTGCCAGCAGTTACAGTCCAGGGGCGGCCTATGGCTACACCTTC	CASSYSPGAAYGYTF
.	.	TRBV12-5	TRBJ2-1	TGTGCTAGTGGCTATAGCCGGGACTCCCCCAATGAGCAGTTCTTC	CASGYSRDSPNEQFF
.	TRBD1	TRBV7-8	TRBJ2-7	TGTGCCAGCAGCTTCGGGACAGGGAGCTCCTACGAGCAGTACTTC	CASSFGTGSSYEQYF
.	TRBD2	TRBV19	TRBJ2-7	TGTGCCAGTAGTATAGCTGGGACTAGCGGGAGTATCTCCTACGAGCAGTACTTC	CASSIAGTSGSISYEQYF
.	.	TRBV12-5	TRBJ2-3	TGTGCTAGTGGTCTTCCCCAATATGTGGGAGGCACAGATACGCAGTATTTT	CASGLPQYVGGTDTQYF
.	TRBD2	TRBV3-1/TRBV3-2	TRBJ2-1	TGTGCCAGCAGCCTACATTCTAGCGGGAGGTCTTATGAGCAGTTCTTC	CASSLHSSGRSYEQFF
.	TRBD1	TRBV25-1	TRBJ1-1	TGTGCCAGCAGTAAGACAGGGGGAACTGAAGCTTTCTTT	CASSKTGGTEAFF
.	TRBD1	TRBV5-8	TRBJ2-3	TGTGCCAGCAGCTTGACCGGGACAGGGGGCACAGATACGCAGTATTTT	CASSLTGTGGTDTQYF